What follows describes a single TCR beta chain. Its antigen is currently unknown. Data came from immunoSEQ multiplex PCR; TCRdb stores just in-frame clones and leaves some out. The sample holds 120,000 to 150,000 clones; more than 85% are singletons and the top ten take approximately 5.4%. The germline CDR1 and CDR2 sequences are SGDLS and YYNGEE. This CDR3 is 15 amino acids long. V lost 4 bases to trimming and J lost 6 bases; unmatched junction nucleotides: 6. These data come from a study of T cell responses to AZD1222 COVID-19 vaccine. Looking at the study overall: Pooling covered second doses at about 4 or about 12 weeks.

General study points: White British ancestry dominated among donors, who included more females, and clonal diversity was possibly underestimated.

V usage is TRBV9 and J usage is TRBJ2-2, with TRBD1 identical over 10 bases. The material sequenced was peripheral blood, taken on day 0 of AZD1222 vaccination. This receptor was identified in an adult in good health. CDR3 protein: CASSSGTGEAGELFF. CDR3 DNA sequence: TGTGCCAGCAGCTCCGGGACAGGGGAGGCCGGGGAGCTGTTTTTT.